Detailed here is one T cell receptor (beta chain). Trimming pared 3 bases from V and 5 bases from J, leaving 10 bases between. Germline V CDR1 and CDR2: LNHNV, YYDKDF (reference sequence). The CDR3 consists of 13 residues. These data come from a study of OX40 agonist ivuxolimab in advanced cancers. Produced via immunoSEQ multiplex PCR; TCRdb's table is partial and in-frame only. The profile shows 65,000 to 75,000 clones, 89% of them singletons. The rearrangement links TRBV15 to TRBJ2-5, with no clear D. This specimen was CD4+ or CD8+ T cells sorted from blood, taken in a trial of the OX40 agonist ivuxolimab. The receptor comes from an adult with an advanced solid tumor such as melanoma, head and neck, liver or kidney cancer. Here the CDR3 reads CATSRVSSETQYF. DNA of the CDR3: TGTGCCACCAGCAGGGTTAGTTCGGAGACCCAGTACTTC.